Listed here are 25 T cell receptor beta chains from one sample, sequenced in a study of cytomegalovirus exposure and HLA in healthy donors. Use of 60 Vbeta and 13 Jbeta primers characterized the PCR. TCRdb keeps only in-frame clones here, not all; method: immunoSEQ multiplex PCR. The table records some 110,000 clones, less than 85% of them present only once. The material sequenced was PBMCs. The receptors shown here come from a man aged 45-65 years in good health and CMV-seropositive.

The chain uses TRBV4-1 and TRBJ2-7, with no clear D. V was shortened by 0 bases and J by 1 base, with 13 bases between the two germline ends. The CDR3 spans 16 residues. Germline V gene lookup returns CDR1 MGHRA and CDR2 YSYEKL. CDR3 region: CASSQDIYTSSYEQYF. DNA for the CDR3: TGCGCCAGCAGCCAAGACATCTATACCTCATCCTACGAGCAGTACTTC.

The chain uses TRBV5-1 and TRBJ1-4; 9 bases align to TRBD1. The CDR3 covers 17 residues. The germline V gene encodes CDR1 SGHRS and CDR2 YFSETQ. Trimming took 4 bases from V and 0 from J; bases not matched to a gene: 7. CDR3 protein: CASSPRQGDTTNEKLFF. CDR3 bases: TGCGCCAGCAGCCCCAGACAGGGGGATACAACTAATGAAAAACTGTTTTTT.

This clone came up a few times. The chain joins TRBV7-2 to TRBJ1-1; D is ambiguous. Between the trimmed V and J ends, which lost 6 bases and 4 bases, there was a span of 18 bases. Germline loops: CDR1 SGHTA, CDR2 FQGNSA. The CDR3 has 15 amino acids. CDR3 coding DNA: TGTGCCAGCAGACCCGGGTCTCAGAGCGGCACTGAAGCTTTCTTT. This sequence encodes CASRPGSQSGTEAFF.

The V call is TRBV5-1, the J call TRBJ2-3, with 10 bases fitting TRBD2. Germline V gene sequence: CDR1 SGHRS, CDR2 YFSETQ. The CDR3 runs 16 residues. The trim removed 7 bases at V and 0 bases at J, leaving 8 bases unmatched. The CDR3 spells CASQAQREGSTDTQYF. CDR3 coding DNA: TGCGCCAGCCAGGCCCAGCGGGAGGGTAGCACAGATACGCAGTATTTT.

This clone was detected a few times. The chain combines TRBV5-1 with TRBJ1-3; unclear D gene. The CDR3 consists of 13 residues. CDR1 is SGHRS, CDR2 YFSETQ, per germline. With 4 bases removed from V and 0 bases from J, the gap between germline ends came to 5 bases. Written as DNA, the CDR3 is TGCGCCAGCAGCCTCTTCTCTGGAAACACCATATATTTT. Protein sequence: CASSLFSGNTIYF. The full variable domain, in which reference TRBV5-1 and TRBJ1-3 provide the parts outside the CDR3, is KAGVTQTPRYLIKTRGQQVTLSCSPISGHRSVSWYQQTPGQGLQFLFEYFSETQRNKGNFPGRFSGRQFSNSRSEMNVSTLELGDSALYLCASSLFSGNTIYFGEGSWLTVV.

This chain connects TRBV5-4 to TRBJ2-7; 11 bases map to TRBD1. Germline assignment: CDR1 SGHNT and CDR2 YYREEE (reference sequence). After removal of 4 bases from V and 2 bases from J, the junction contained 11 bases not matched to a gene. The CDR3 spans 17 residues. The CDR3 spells CASSPGQGAGFAYEQYF. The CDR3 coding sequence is TGTGCCAGCAGCCCCGGACAGGGGGCCGGATTTGCCTACGAGCAGTACTTC.

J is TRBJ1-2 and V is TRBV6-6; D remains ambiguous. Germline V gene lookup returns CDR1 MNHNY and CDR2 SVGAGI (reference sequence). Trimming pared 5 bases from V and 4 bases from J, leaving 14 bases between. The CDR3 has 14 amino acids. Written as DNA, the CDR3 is TGTGCCAGCAGTGAGGGCAGTCAAGTCTATGGCTACACCTTC. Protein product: CASSEGSQVYGYTF.

CDR3 DNA: TGTGCCAGCAGTCCTAGCGGGAGGGGGAATGAGCAGTTCTTC. This codes for CASSPSGRGNEQFF. The chain recombines TRBV2 with TRBJ2-1; the match to TRBD2 covers 12 bases. The CDR3 extends over 14 amino acids. Germline values: CDR1 SNHLY, CDR2 FYNNEI. With V trimmed by 5 bases and J by 7 bases, 3 bases remained unmatched.

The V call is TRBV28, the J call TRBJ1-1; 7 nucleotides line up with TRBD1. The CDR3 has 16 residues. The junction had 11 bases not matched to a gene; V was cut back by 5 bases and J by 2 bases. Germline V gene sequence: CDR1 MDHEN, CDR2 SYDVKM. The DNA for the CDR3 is TGTGCCAGCAGTCCGTGGGACAGCTCGCTTAACACTGAAGCTTTCTTT. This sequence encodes CASSPWDSSLNTEAFF.

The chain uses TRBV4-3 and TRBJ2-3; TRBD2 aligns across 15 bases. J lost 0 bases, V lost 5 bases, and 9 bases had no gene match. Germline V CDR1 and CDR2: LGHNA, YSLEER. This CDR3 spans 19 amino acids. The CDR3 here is CASSSRTSGGEPSTDTQYF. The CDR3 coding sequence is TGCGCCAGCAGCTCCCGGACTAGCGGGGGGGAGCCTAGCACAGATACGCAGTATTTT.

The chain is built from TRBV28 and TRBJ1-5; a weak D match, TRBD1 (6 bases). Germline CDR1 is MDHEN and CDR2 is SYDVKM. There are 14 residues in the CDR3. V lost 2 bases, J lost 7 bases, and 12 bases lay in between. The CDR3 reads CASSLGTWEQPQHF. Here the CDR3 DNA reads TGTGCCAGCAGTTTAGGGACATGGGAACAGCCCCAGCATTTT. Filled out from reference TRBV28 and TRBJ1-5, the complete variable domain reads DVKVTQSSRYLVKRTGEKVFLECVQDMDHENMFWYRQDPGLGLRLIYFSYDVKMKEKGDIPEGYSVSREKKERFSLILESASTNQTSMYLCASSLGTWEQPQHFGDGTRLSIL.

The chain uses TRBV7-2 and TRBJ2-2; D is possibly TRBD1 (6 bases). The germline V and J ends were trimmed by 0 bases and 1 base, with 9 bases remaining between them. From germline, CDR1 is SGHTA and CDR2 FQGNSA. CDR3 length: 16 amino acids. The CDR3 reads CASSLALTGNTGELFF. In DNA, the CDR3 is TGTGCCAGCAGCTTAGCCTTGACAGGGAACACCGGGGAGCTGTTTTTT.

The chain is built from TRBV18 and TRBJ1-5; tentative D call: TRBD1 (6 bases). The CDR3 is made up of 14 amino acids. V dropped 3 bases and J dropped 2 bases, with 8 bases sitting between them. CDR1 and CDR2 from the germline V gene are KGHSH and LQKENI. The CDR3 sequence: CASSPRTGNQPQHF. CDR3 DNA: TGTGCCAGCTCACCGCGGACAGGCAATCAGCCCCAGCATTTT. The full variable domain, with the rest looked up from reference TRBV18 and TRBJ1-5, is NAGVMQNPRHLVRRRGQEARLRCSPMKGHSHVYWYRQLPEEGLKFMVYLQKENIIDESGMPKERFSAEFPKEGPSILRIQQVVRGDSAAYFCASSPRTGNQPQHFGDGTRLSIL.

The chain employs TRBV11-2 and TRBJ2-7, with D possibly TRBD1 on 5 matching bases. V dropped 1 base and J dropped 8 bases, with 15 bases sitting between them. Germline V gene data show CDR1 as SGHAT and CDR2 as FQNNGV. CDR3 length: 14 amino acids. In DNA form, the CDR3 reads TGTGCCAGCAGCTTAGCCGGAGACAGTAAGAAGCAGTACTTC. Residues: CASSLAGDSKKQYF.

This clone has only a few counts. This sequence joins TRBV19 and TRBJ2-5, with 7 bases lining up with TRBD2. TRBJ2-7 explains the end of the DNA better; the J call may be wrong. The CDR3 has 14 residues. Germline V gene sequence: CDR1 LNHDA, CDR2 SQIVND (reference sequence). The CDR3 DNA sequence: TGTGCCAGTAGTCCCCGCGGCGGGGGCTACGAGCAGTACTTC. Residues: CASSPRGGGYEQYF.

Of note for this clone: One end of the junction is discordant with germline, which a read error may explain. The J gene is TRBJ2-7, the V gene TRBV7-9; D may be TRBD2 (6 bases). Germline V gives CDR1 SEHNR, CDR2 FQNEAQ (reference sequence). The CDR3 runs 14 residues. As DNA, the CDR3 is TGTTCCAGCAGCTTAGGGCCCCGGGAGTACGAGCAGTACTTC. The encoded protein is CSSSLGPREYEQYF.

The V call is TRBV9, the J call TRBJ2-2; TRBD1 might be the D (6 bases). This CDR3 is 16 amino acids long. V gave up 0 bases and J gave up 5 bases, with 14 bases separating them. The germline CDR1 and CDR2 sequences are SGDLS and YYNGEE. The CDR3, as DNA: TGTGCCAGCAGCGTAGTTTCAGGGGTCGAGACCGGGGAGCTGTTTTTT. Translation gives CASSVVSGVETGELFF.

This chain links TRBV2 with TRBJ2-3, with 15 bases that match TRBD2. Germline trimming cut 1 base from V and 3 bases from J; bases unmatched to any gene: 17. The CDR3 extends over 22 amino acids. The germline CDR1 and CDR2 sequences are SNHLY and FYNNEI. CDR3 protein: CASSEVRTGVIGTSGRTDTQYF. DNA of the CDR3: TGTGCCAGCAGTGAAGTTAGGACAGGGGTTATTGGGACTAGCGGGAGGACAGATACGCAGTATTTT.

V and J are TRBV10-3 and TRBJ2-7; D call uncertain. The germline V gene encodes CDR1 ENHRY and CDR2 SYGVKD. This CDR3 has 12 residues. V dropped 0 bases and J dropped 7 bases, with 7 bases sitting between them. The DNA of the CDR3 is TGTGCCATCAGTGAGTCTTCTCTGGAGCAGTACTTC. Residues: CAISESSLEQYF.

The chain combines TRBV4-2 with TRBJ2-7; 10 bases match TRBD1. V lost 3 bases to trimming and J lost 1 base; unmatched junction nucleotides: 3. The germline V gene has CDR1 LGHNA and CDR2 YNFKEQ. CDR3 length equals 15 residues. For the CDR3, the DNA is TGTGCCAGCAGCCAGGGGGACAGGGGATCCTACGAGCAGTACTTC. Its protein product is CASSQGDRGSYEQYF.

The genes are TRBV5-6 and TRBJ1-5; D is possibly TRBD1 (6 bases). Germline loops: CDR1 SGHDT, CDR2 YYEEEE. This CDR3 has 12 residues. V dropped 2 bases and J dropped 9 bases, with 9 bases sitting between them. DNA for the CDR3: TGTGCCAGCAGCTTAGGGGGTCGGCCCCAGCATTTT. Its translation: CASSLGGRPQHF.

CDR3 protein: CASSQRRGAGNTIYF. The CDR3 nucleotides read TGTGCCAGCAGCCAAAGAAGGGGTGCTGGAAACACCATATATTTT. V gene TRBV2 combines with J gene TRBJ1-3; TRBD1 is a possible D gene (5 bases). The CDR3 is 15 amino acids. Germline CDR1 reads SNHLY; CDR2 reads FYNNEI. V was trimmed by 6 bases and J by 2 bases, leaving 14 bases between them. The whole variable domain, filled in from reference TRBV2 and TRBJ1-3, reads EPEVTQTPSHQVTQMGQEVILRCVPISNHLYFYWYRQILGQKVEFLVSFYNNEISEKSEIFDDQFSVERPDGSNFTLKIRSTKLEDSAMYFCASSQRRGAGNTIYFGEGSWLTVV.

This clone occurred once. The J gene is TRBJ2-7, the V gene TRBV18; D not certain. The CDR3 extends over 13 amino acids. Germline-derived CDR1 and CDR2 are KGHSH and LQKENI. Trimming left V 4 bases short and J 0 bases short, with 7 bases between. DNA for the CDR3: TGTGCCAGCTCACGCACCAGCTCCTACGAGCAGTACTTC. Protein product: CASSRTSSYEQYF.

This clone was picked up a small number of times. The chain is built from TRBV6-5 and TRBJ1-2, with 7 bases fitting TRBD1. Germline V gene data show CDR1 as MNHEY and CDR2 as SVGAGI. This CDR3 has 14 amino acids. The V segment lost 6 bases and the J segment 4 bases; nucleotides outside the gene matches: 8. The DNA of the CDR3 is TGTGCCAGCAGACCTGGACAGGAGATCTATGGCTACACCTTC. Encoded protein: CASRPGQEIYGYTF.

For the CDR3, the DNA is TGTGCCAGCAGTGAACGGCGGGGGCCAAACAATGAGCAGTTCTTC. Its protein product is CASSERRGPNNEQFF. This chain uses TRBV6-1 with TRBJ2-1; maybe TRBD2 (7 bases). V lost 2 bases, J lost 5 bases, and 13 bases lay in between. The CDR3 is 15 residues long. CDR1 and CDR2 from the germline V gene are MNHNS and SASEGT.